The next 23 T cell receptor beta chains were all read from a single sample in a study of preoperative IRX-2 immunotherapy in early breast cancer. Here immunoSEQ multiplex PCR was the method, and the copy in TCRdb shows in-frame clones only, minus some. The data show approximately 96,000 clones, around 86% seen once. The treatment here: preoperative locoregional IRX-2 cytokine immunotherapy. The starting material was tumor tissue, obtained after IRX-2 immunotherapy. The receptors were gathered from a human donor with breast cancer.

The chain has TRBV11-3 and TRBJ2-2; the match to TRBD1 covers 9 bases. Unmatched junction bases numbered 10, after V lost 6 bases and J lost 2 bases. The CDR3 extends over 17 amino acids. The germline CDR1 and CDR2 sequences are SGHNT and YENEEA. The chain's CDR3 is CASSRLRDRVNTGELFF. CDR3 nucleotides: TGTGCCAGCAGTCGACTCCGGGACAGGGTTAACACCGGGGAGCTGTTTTTT.

CDR3 sequence: CASSLRDIDEKLFF. CDR3 sequence (DNA): TGCGCCAGCAGCTTGAGGGACATTGATGAAAAACTGTTTTTT. The J gene is TRBJ1-4, the V gene TRBV5-1; TRBD1 might be the D (6 bases). Trimming removed 1 base at V and 6 bases at J, with 10 bases between. Germline values: CDR1 SGHRS, CDR2 YFSETQ. This CDR3 region has 14 residues.

The CDR3 DNA reads as TGTGCCAGCAGTCGGGGACCGAGCAATTACGAGCAGTACTTC. Residues: CASSRGPSNYEQYF. The V call is TRBV6-8, the J call TRBJ2-7; the D call may be TRBD1 or TRBD2 (5 bases each). Germline values: CDR1 MNHGY, CDR2 SAAAGT. V was trimmed by 5 bases and J by 4 bases, leaving 15 bases between them. There are 14 residues in the CDR3.

This rearrangement joins TRBV14 to TRBJ1-1; unclear D gene. Between the trimmed V and J ends, which lost 4 bases and 1 base, there was a span of 7 bases. The CDR3 length is 13 residues. Germline V gene data show CDR1 as SGHDN and CDR2 as FVKESK. The CDR3 sequence: CASSRMRNTEAFF. The CDR3 nucleotides are TGTGCCAGCAGCCGAATGAGGAACACTGAAGCTTTCTTT.

The chain carries TRBV6-8 and TRBJ1-2, with 9 nucleotides matching TRBD1. The CDR3 consists of 15 residues. The ends lost 5 bases at V and 8 bases at J; junction bases unmatched: 12. Germline V gene lookup returns CDR1 MNHGY and CDR2 SAAAGT. The CDR3: CASSDTRTGARGYTF. In DNA form, the CDR3 reads TGTGCCAGCAGTGATACTAGGACAGGGGCCAGAGGCTACACCTTC.

This clone has only a few counts. This chain uses TRBV29-1 with TRBJ2-2; TRBD1 matches 11 bases. Unmatched junction bases numbered 2, after V lost 4 bases and J lost 7 bases. CDR1 is SQVTM and CDR2 is ANQGSEA in the germline V gene. There are 13 residues in the CDR3. CDR3 sequence: CSVGTGGGGELFF. In nucleotides, the CDR3 is TGCAGCGTTGGGACAGGGGGCGGCGGGGAGCTGTTTTTT.

V usage is TRBV15 and J usage is TRBJ1-1; unclear D gene. The ends were cut back, 5 bases at V and 1 base at J, with 14 bases in the middle. This CDR3 has 15 amino acids. CDR1 is LNHNV and CDR2 is YYDKDF in the germline V gene (reference sequence). CDR3 region: CATSGTGLPNTEAFF. In DNA, the CDR3 is TGTGCCACCAGCGGTACCGGGCTGCCGAACACTGAAGCTTTCTTT.

This chain uses TRBV28 with TRBJ2-6, with D hard to call. The CDR3 sequence is 14 residues long. Between the trimmed V and J ends, which lost 4 bases and 2 bases, there was a span of 6 bases. Per germline, CDR1 MDHEN and CDR2 SYDVKM. The CDR3 DNA reads TGTGCCAGCAGTTCGTTAACTGGGGCCAACGTCCTGACTTTC. It translates to CASSSLTGANVLTF.

V and J are TRBV6-8 and TRBJ1-2; 9 nucleotides align to TRBD1. Germline values: CDR1 MNHGY, CDR2 SAAAGT. The CDR3 covers 15 residues. The J segment lost 6 bases and the V segment lost 4 bases, leaving 9 bases of the junction unmatched. The DNA of the CDR3 is TGTGCCAGCAGTTCTCCGGGACAGGGACAGGATGGCTACACCTTC. Amino acids: CASSSPGQGQDGYTF.

The rearrangement links TRBV11-3 to TRBJ1-5; D possibly corresponds to TRBD1 (6 bases). The CDR3 consists of 15 residues. The germline V and J ends were trimmed by 3 bases and 3 bases, with 12 bases remaining between them. Germline V gene sequence: CDR1 SGHNT, CDR2 YENEEA. The CDR3 coding sequence is TGTGCCAGCAGCTTGGAAGGGGGGTTCAATCAGCCCCAGCATTTT. Translated, it gives CASSLEGGFNQPQHF.

The rearrangement joins TRBV6-8 to TRBJ2-1; 13 bases are a match to TRBD2. Per the germline V gene, CDR1 is MNHGY and CDR2 is SAAAGT. CDR3 length equals 18 residues. Losses at the gene ends were 5 bases for V and 0 bases for J; bases not matched to a gene: 7. The CDR3 is CASSRGTSGAYSYNEQFF. In nucleotides, the CDR3 is TGTGCCAGCAGTCGAGGGACTAGCGGGGCCTACTCCTACAATGAGCAGTTCTTC.

V and J are TRBV6-8 and TRBJ1-5; tentatively, D is TRBD1 (6 bases). Trimming took off 4 bases at V and 0 bases at J, with 13 bases between the two ends. The CDR3 is made up of 16 amino acids. Germline V lookup: CDR1 MNHGY, CDR2 SAAAGT. The CDR3 reads CASSSGRGNSNQPQHF. In DNA form, the CDR3 reads TGTGCCAGCAGTTCAGGAAGGGGGAATAGCAATCAGCCCCAGCATTTT.

This clone was counted between two and nine times. As DNA, the CDR3 is TGTGCCAGCAGCTCCAACAGGGACGACACTGAAGCTTTCTTT. Its translation is CASSSNRDDTEAFF. This sequence joins TRBV11-3 and TRBJ1-1; tentatively, D is TRBD1 (6 bases). Trimming stripped 4 bases from V and 3 bases from J, with 12 bases between. The CDR3 covers 14 residues. Germline values: CDR1 SGHNT, CDR2 YENEEA.

The rearrangement links TRBV18 to TRBJ2-7, with 7 bases aligning to TRBD1. Germline values: CDR1 KGHSH, CDR2 LQKENI. The CDR3 is 15 amino acids. With 1 base clipped from V and 0 bases from J, the junction kept 3 bases outside the gene matches. The CDR3 sequence: CASSPQRDSSYEQYF. CDR3 DNA sequence: TGTGCCAGCTCACCACAACGGGACAGCTCCTACGAGCAGTACTTC.

This chain joins TRBV5-1 and TRBJ1-4; tentatively, D is TRBD1 (6 bases). Germline assignment: CDR1 SGHRS and CDR2 YFSETQ. This CDR3 comprises 17 residues. Trimming took off 0 bases at V and 8 bases at J, with 20 bases between the two ends. This chain's CDR3 is CASSLAGQLGSEEKLFF. The CDR3 DNA sequence: TGCGCCAGCAGCTTGGCCGGACAGTTGGGAAGTGAGGAAAAACTGTTTTTT.

The chain has TRBV30 and TRBJ2-7; 9 bases fit TRBD1. CDR1 is GTSNPN and CDR2 is SVGIG in the germline V gene (reference sequence). With V trimmed by 1 base and J by 6 bases, 7 bases remained unmatched. The CDR3 spans 14 residues. The CDR3 here is CAWSEDRGRSEQYF. In nucleotides, the CDR3 is TGTGCCTGGAGTGAGGACAGGGGCCGATCCGAGCAGTACTTC. The full variable domain, in which reference TRBV30 and TRBJ2-7 provide the parts outside the CDR3, is SQTIHQWPATLVQPVGSPLSLECTVEGTSNPNLYWYRQAAGRGLQLLFYSVGIGQISSEVPQNLSASRPQDRQFILSSKKLLLSDSGFYLCAWSEDRGRSEQYFGPGTRLTVT.

The chain recombines TRBV5-1 with TRBJ1-3, with D perhaps TRBD1 (5 bases). The V gene lost 2 bases and the J gene lost 4 bases, with 10 bases spanning the gap. Per germline, CDR1 SGHRS and CDR2 YFSETQ. The CDR3 sequence is 14 residues long. For the CDR3, the DNA is TGCGCCAGCAGCTTAGGGGAAACGGGAAACACCATATATTTT. Protein sequence: CASSLGETGNTIYF.

The chain joins TRBV28 to TRBJ2-1; the match to TRBD1 covers 9 bases. This CDR3 is built from 15 residues. Unmatched junction bases numbered 8, after V lost 3 bases and J lost 8 bases. Germline CDR1 is MDHEN and CDR2 is SYDVKM. The CDR3, as DNA: TGTGCCAGCAGTTTCCGGGACAGGGAGTTTGATGAGCAGTTCTTC. This gives the protein CASSFRDREFDEQFF. The entire variable domain, with the rest obtained from reference TRBV28 and TRBJ2-1, is as follows: DVKVTQSSRYLVKRTGEKVFLECVQDMDHENMFWYRQDPGLGLRLIYFSYDVKMKEKGDIPEGYSVSREKKERFSLILESASTNQTSMYLCASSFRDREFDEQFFGPGTRLTVL.

The gene calls are TRBV23-1 and TRBJ2-2; D may be TRBD1 (5 bases). TRBV23-1 is designated an ORF whose function remains uncertain. V lost 6 bases and J lost 6, with 20 bases in between. CDR3 length: 16 residues. Here the CDR3 DNA reads TGCGCCAGCAGCCAAGGCCAGGGTGCGTCCGCCGGGGAGCTGTTTTTT. Encoded protein: CASSQGQGASAGELFF.

This sequence joins TRBV28 and TRBJ2-1, with D perhaps TRBD2 (5 bases). Germline V CDR1 and CDR2: MDHEN, SYDVKM. V was trimmed by 6 bases and J by 4 bases, leaving 16 bases between them. The CDR3 is 15 residues long. The CDR3 is CASRPSEGRYNEQFF. CDR3 DNA sequence: TGTGCCAGCAGGCCCTCCGAGGGCCGATACAATGAGCAGTTCTTC.

This chain joins TRBV9 and TRBJ2-1; D is ambiguous. Trimming stripped 0 bases from V and 6 bases from J, with 13 bases between. The CDR3 is made up of 15 amino acids. In germline, CDR1 is SGDLS, CDR2 YYNGEE. CDR3 in DNA: TGTGCCAGCAGCGTAGACCCCAGTTCTGCCAATGAGCAGTTCTTC. Its protein product is CASSVDPSSANEQFF.

This sequence joins TRBV11-3 and TRBJ1-6; D remains unclear. The CDR3 runs to 15 residues. Trimming removed 5 bases from V and 5 bases from J, with 13 bases in between. Germline V gene lookup returns CDR1 SGHNT and CDR2 YENEEA. The CDR3 region has the DNA TGTGCCAGCAGCCGGGCAGGAGCTGATAATTCACCCCTCCACTTT. Its translation is CASSRAGADNSPLHF.

V and J are TRBV28 and TRBJ1-2, with TRBD1 as a possible D gene (6 bases). The germline V gene encodes CDR1 MDHEN and CDR2 SYDVKM. The germline V and J ends were trimmed by 2 bases and 6 bases, with 10 bases remaining between them. CDR3 length equals 13 residues. The CDR3 protein is CASSLQGRDGYTF. CDR3 bases: TGTGCCAGCAGTTTACAGGGGCGCGATGGCTACACCTTC.